This T cell receptor (beta chain) was retrieved from a study of OX40 agonist ivuxolimab in advanced cancers. The study's findings and limits: The study found among the lowest clonal expansion in partial responders at 0.1-3.0 mg/kg.

Produced via immunoSEQ multiplex PCR; TCRdb's table is partial and in-frame only. The sample consists of under 45,000 clones, about 80% of them appearing once. With respect to this clone: Its cognate antigen is unknown.

Sampling times: baseline, cycle 4 day 1, cycle 7 day 1. V lost 1 base and J lost 3; bases outside the gene matches: 8. Germline V gene sequence: CDR1 LGHNA, CDR2 YSLEER. This CDR3 is built from 16 residues. Source: CD4+ or CD8+ T cells sorted from blood, taken in a trial of the OX40 agonist ivuxolimab. The TCR comes from an adult with an advanced solid tumor such as melanoma, head and neck, liver or kidney cancer. This chain joins TRBV4-3 and TRBJ1-2; 7 positions agree with TRBD1. Written as DNA, the CDR3 is TGCGCCAGCAGCCAAGGACAGGGTCCAGGGGACTATGGCTACACCTTC. Its protein is CASSQGQGPGDYGYTF.